These 21 T cell receptor beta chains originate from one sample sequenced in a study of shared clonotypes between healthy human individuals. Using immunoSEQ multiplex PCR, the repertoire was profiled, and TCRdb retains in-frame clones only, with some absent. The sample yields some 1,100,000 clones, 75% to 80% seen once. The sequencing input was memory CD4+ T cells from PBMCs. Subset: CD45RA-negative fraction. Receptor source: a man aged 18-30 years in good health. Some clones in this sample may be carry-over from other donors' samples.

J is TRBJ2-1 and V is TRBV5-1, with 13 bases matching TRBD2. The V gene's germline CDR1 is SGHRS and CDR2 YFSETQ. The CDR3 length is 16 residues. V dropped 3 bases and J dropped 9; count of bases not matched to a gene: 9. The CDR3 region has the DNA TGCGCCAGCAGCTCAGCACTAGCGGGAGGGCCCCGTGAGCAGTTCTTC. It encodes CASSSALAGGPREQFF.

This chain connects TRBV6-5 to TRBJ1-2; D gene ambiguous. Trimming cost V 0 bases and J 2 bases, with 7 bases left between them. The germline CDR1 and CDR2 sequences are MNHEY and SVGAGI. The CDR3 contains 14 residues. CDR3 amino acids: CASSYSQLNYGYTF. CDR3 coding DNA: TGTGCCAGCAGTTACTCCCAGTTGAACTATGGCTACACCTTC.

This clone was seen only a few times. The chain joins TRBV15 to TRBJ1-3; D is ambiguous. Per germline, CDR1 LNHNV and CDR2 YYDKDF (reference sequence). The CDR3 runs 16 residues. V dropped 5 bases and J dropped 2 bases, with 16 bases sitting between them. Here the CDR3 DNA reads TGTGCCACCAGCCCACCCGGGTCTCGTACTGGAAACACCATATATTTT. It yields the protein CATSPPGSRTGNTIYF.

This clone was found once. The rearrangement uses TRBV11-1 and TRBJ2-7; a weak D match, TRBD2 (5 bases). Germline lookup yields CDR1 SGHAT and CDR2 FQDESV (reference sequence). The CDR3 loop spans 14 amino acids. The ends were cut back, 4 bases at V and 1 base at J, with 11 bases in the middle. For the CDR3, the DNA is TGTGCCAGCAGCTCCCGGGATTGGTCCTACGAGCAGTACTTC. Translation gives CASSSRDWSYEQYF.

The rearrangement joins TRBV30 to TRBJ2-6; tentative D call: TRBD1 (6 bases). CDR1 and CDR2 (germline): GTSNPN, SVGIG (reference sequence). The CDR3 extends over 12 amino acids. The V end lost 5 bases, the J end lost 8 bases, and 10 bases lay between the germline ends. The CDR3 nucleotides read TGTGCCTGGGGCCAGGGGACCAACGTCCTGACTTTC. This gives the protein CAWGQGTNVLTF.

The chain employs TRBV7-2 and TRBJ2-7; TRBD1 might be the D (7 bases). The CDR3 length is 16 residues. V was clipped by 3 bases and J by 0 bases, with 15 bases between them. Germline assignment: CDR1 SGHTA and CDR2 FQGNSA. The CDR3 DNA follows: TGTGCCAGCAGCTTGGGGGGACAGTTTAGCTCCTACGAGCAGTACTTC. Translation: CASSLGGQFSSYEQYF. Drawing the rest from reference TRBV7-2 and TRBJ2-7, the complete variable domain is GAGVSQSPSNKVTEKGKDVELRCDPISGHTALYWYRQSLGQGLEFLIYFQGNSAPDKSGLPSDRFSAERTGGSVSTLTIQRTQQEDSAVYLCASSLGGQFSSYEQYFGPGTRLTVT.

This chain uses TRBV11-1 with TRBJ2-1; TRBD2 matches 7 bases. The trim removed 3 bases at V and 4 bases at J, leaving 3 bases unmatched. This CDR3 has 14 amino acids. The germline V gene has CDR1 SGHAT and CDR2 FQDESV (reference sequence). CDR3 protein: CASSFYSGYNEQFF. CDR3 coding DNA: TGTGCCAGCAGCTTTTATAGCGGGTACAATGAGCAGTTCTTC.

DNA for the CDR3: TGTGCCAGCAGCCCGTGGCGGACTAGCACAGATACGCAGTATTTT. Protein sequence: CASSPWRTSTDTQYF. The rearrangement uses TRBV28 and TRBJ2-3; a weak D match, TRBD2 (5 bases). Between the trimmed V and J ends, which lost 6 bases and 0 bases, there was a span of 13 bases. CDR3 length: 15 residues. Germline CDR1 and CDR2: MDHEN and SYDVKM. Variable domain in full (rest from reference TRBV28 and TRBJ2-3): DVKVTQSSRYLVKRTGEKVFLECVQDMDHENMFWYRQDPGLGLRLIYFSYDVKMKEKGDIPEGYSVSREKKERFSLILESASTNQTSMYLCASSPWRTSTDTQYFGPGTRLTVL.

On this clone itself: Other DNA sequences in this specimen translate into the identical CDR3. This chain links TRBV15 with TRBJ2-7; a weak D match, TRBD2 (7 bases). V lost 0 bases and J 7 bases, leaving 19 bases between the germline ends. This CDR3 is built from 16 residues. The germline V gene has CDR1 LNHNV and CDR2 YYDKDF (reference sequence). CDR3 bases: TGTGCCACCAGCAGAGATCGCGGTCGCAGGGGAGGGGAGCAGTACTTC. Amino acids: CATSRDRGRRGGEQYF.

The table lists this clone with a few counts. Other DNA sequences in this sample translate to the same CDR3. The chain joins TRBV30 to TRBJ1-5; D call uncertain. CDR1 is GTSNPN and CDR2 is SVGIG in the germline V gene (reference sequence). Trimming cost V 0 bases and J 2 bases, with 5 bases left between them. The CDR3 length is 13 residues. In DNA, the CDR3 is TGTGCCTGGAGTGTAAACGGCAATCAGCCCCAGCATTTT. Its translation is CAWSVNGNQPQHF.

The V call is TRBV7-8, the J call TRBJ2-5; TRBD2 aligns across 10 bases. The CDR3 has 18 amino acids. Trimming took 5 bases from V and 5 from J; bases not matched to a gene: 17. Germline assignment: CDR1 SGHVS and CDR2 FQNEAQ. The CDR3 coding sequence is TGTGCCAGCAGCAGAGGCGCCACTAGCGGGAAGGGTTTGGAGACCCAGTACTTC. It is translated as CASSRGATSGKGLETQYF.

The genes are TRBV2 and TRBJ2-2; 8 bases are a match to TRBD2. CDR3 length equals 20 residues. CDR1 SNHLY and CDR2 FYNNEI come from the germline V gene. Trimming at V came to 5 bases and at J to 0 bases, leaving 17 bases not matched to a gene. The CDR3 loop is CASSKKGRLALFTNTGELFF. The CDR3 nucleotides read TGTGCCAGCAGTAAAAAAGGTCGACTAGCGTTGTTCACGAACACCGGGGAGCTGTTTTTT.

The rearrangement uses TRBV6-6 and TRBJ1-3; the D gene is possibly TRBD1 (5 bases). V lost 1 base and J 0 bases, leaving 10 bases between the germline ends. CDR1 and CDR2 from the germline V gene are MNHNY and SVGAGI (reference sequence). CDR3 length equals 16 residues. The CDR3 DNA reads TGTGCCAGCAGTTACTTCCCGGGGGACTCTGGAAACACCATATATTTT. Protein product: CASSYFPGDSGNTIYF.

This CDR3 reads CASSQDQTVYNEQFF. CDR3 nucleotides: TGCGCCAGCAGCCAAGATCAGACGGTCTACAATGAGCAGTTCTTC. V usage is TRBV4-1 and J usage is TRBJ2-1; no clear D. The CDR3 is 15 residues long. Trimming took 0 bases from V and 3 from J, leaving 9 bases between them. CDR1 is MGHRA, CDR2 YSYEKL, per germline.

CDR3 amino acids: CASRESGANVLTF. CDR3 bases: TGTGCCAGCAGGGAGTCTGGGGCCAACGTCCTGACTTTC. The chain couples TRBV25-1 to TRBJ2-6; D call uncertain. There are 13 residues in the CDR3. Germline-derived CDR1 and CDR2 are MGHDK and SYGVNS. The V end was cut by 6 bases, the J end by 1 base, with 4 bases between.

At least ten counts were recorded for this clone. The chain is built from TRBV2 and TRBJ2-7; 8 bases are shared with TRBD1. This CDR3 spans 12 amino acids. CDR1 and CDR2 (germline): SNHLY, FYNNEI. The junction had 2 bases not matched to a gene; V was cut back by 6 bases and J by 4 bases. This CDR3 reads CASRTGEYEQYF. In nucleotides, the CDR3 is TGTGCCAGCAGGACAGGGGAATACGAGCAGTACTTC.

This chain joins TRBV25-1 and TRBJ1-6; D perhaps matches TRBD1 (5 bases). Germline CDR1 reads MGHDK; CDR2 reads SYGVNS. The CDR3 has 16 residues. Between the trimmed V and J ends, which lost 4 bases and 7 bases, there was a span of 17 bases. For the CDR3, the DNA is TGTGCCAGCAGTGGCGCTTACGGGACGAAAAATTCACCCCTCCACTTT. It encodes CASSGAYGTKNSPLHF.

This chain connects TRBV5-1 to TRBJ2-1; 12 positions agree with TRBD2. Germline loops: CDR1 SGHRS, CDR2 YFSETQ. Trimming took 1 base from V and 6 from J; bases not matched to a gene: 8. CDR3 size: 17 residues. CDR3 sequence: CASSLSHQTSGSNEQFF. The CDR3 DNA is TGCGCCAGCAGCTTGTCCCACCAGACTAGCGGGAGCAATGAGCAGTTCTTC.

This chain links TRBV27 with TRBJ2-1, with TRBD2 matching 12 bases. V shed 4 bases and J 3 bases; nucleotides not matched to a gene: 4. Germline V lookup: CDR1 MNHEY, CDR2 SMNVEV (reference sequence). There are 16 residues in the CDR3. In DNA, the CDR3 is TGTGCCAGCAGTTCTTCTAGCGGGAGGGTCTACAATGAGCAGTTCTTC. As protein: CASSSSSGRVYNEQFF.

The chain links TRBV7-3 to TRBJ2-2; D is unresolved. Per the germline V gene, CDR1 is SGHTA and CDR2 is FQGTGA. The CDR3 runs to 14 residues. V lost 6 bases to trimming and J lost 5 bases, with 13 bases between them. The CDR3 coding sequence is TGTGCCAGCAGACTCGGGTCGGCTACCGGGGAGCTGTTTTTT. Translating it yields CASRLGSATGELFF.

J is TRBJ1-1 and V is TRBV2; no firm D call. The CDR3 sequence is 13 residues long. The V end lost 7 bases, the J end lost 4 bases, and 13 bases lay between the germline ends. Germline V gene data show CDR1 as SNHLY and CDR2 as FYNNEI. The CDR3 coding sequence is TGTGCCAGCATGTTGGGTCCGCTCACTGAAGCTTTCTTT. It specifies CASMLGPLTEAFF.